Below, 29 T cell receptor beta chains from the same sample are listed, as sequenced in a study of tissue T cells after allogeneic stem cell transplantation. Some clones are missing from TCRdb's copy, which holds only in-frame ones; the method was immunoSEQ multiplex PCR. The repertoire holds some 48,000 clones, about three quarters seen once, with roughly 0.59% in the top ten. What was sequenced was sorted cells pooled from one or two spleens. The receptors shown here come from a pool of C57BL/6 mice in good health.

With respect to this clone: All gene names here are mouse names. Read data end 1 residue before the CDR3 end; the end is taken from the germline J gene. This chain connects TRBV19 to TRBJ2-5; D uncertain. There are 12 residues in the CDR3. The V end was cut by 5 bases, the J end by 2 bases, with 6 bases between. In germline, CDR1 is FNHDT, CDR2 SITEND (reference sequence). CDR3 DNA (partial): TGTGCCAGCAGGGGAAGCCAAGACACCCAGTAC. It codes for CASRGSQDTQY. The whole CDR3 reads CASRGSQDTQYF.

On this clone: Mouse germline and gene names are used. The read is 1 residue too short to cover the CDR3 end, so that end is filled in from the germline J gene. The chain employs TRBV5 and TRBJ2-1, with TRBD2 matching 8 bases. The germline gives CDR1 LGHNA, CDR2 YNLKQL (reference sequence). V was pared by 1 base and J by 3 bases, with 5 bases of the junction left unmatched. The CDR3 is made up of 16 amino acids. The DNA read from the CDR3 is TGTGCCAGCAGCCAAGGGCTGGGGGGAATCTATGCTGAGCAGTTC. Its translation is CASSQGLGGIYAEQF. The CDR3, in full, reads CASSQGLGGIYAEQFF.

Notes on this clone: Gene names refer to mouse genes. With the read ending 1 residue before the CDR3 end, the germline J gene is used to fill in that end. The chain combines TRBV16 with TRBJ2-7, with a weak D call TRBD2 (7 bases). Germline V CDR1 and CDR2: SGHSA, FRNQAP. The CDR3 runs to 15 residues. V lost 2 bases, J lost 0 bases, and 11 bases lay in between. CDR3: CASSLRGGSSYEQYF. The part of the CDR3 DNA that was read is TGTGCAAGCAGCTTAAGGGGGGGGAGCTCCTATGAACAGTAC. Drawing the rest from reference TRBV16 and TRBJ2-7, the complete variable domain is NAGVIQTPRHKVTGKGQEATLWCEPISGHSAVFWYRQTIVQGLEFLTYFRNQAPIDDSGMPKERFSAQMPNQSHSTLKIQSTQPQDSAVYLCASSLRGGSSYEQYFGPGTRLTVL.

As regards this clone: Gene names are mouse gene names. Within the sample, other DNA sequences also encode this same CDR3. CDR3: CASSDRDSSYEQYF. CDR3 DNA, as far as it was read: TGTGCCAGCAGTGACCGGGACAGCTCCTATGAACAGTAC. This chain joins TRBV13-3 and TRBJ2-7, with 7 nucleotides matching TRBD1. The CDR3 goes on 1 residue after the read ends, and that part is filled in from the germline J gene. From germline, CDR1 is NNHDY and CDR2 SYVADS. There are 14 residues in the CDR3. V gave up 2 bases and J gave up 0 bases; unmatched junction bases: 2.

This clone was detected only once. Genes here carry mouse names. The read ends 1 residue shy of where the CDR3 ends; the end is completed using the germline J gene. The genes are TRBV13-2 and TRBJ1-4, with unresolved D. V was shortened by 2 bases and J by 4 bases, with 6 bases between the two germline ends. There are 13 residues in the CDR3. The V gene's germline CDR1 is NNHNN and CDR2 SYGAGS (reference sequence). This chain's CDR3 is CASGEKGNERLFF. Partial CDR3 DNA: TGTGCCAGCGGTGAAAAAGGCAACGAAAGATTATTT.

To note about this clone: The genes and germline here are from mouse. Sequencing ends 1 residue short of the CDR3 end; the germline J gene provides the rest. The rearrangement links TRBV4 to TRBJ2-2; 8 nucleotides agree with TRBD2. Germline V CDR1 and CDR2: LGHDT, YNNKQL (reference sequence). The trim removed 4 bases at V and 2 bases at J, leaving 3 bases unmatched. The CDR3 loop spans 15 amino acids. Partial CDR3 DNA: TGTGCCAGCAGCTTCGGACTGGGTAACACCGGGCAGCTCTAC. Amino acids: CASSFGLGNTGQLY. The whole CDR3 is CASSFGLGNTGQLYF.

About this clone itself: Mouse germline and gene names are used. The CDR3 end lies 1 residue beyond the end of the read and is filled in from the germline J gene. The V gene is TRBV13-1, the J gene TRBJ2-3, with 12 bases identical to TRBD2. Trimming at V came to 8 bases and at J to 7 bases, leaving 5 bases not matched to a gene. The CDR3 totals 13 residues. Germline-derived CDR1 and CDR2 are NSHNY and SYGAGN. The CDR3 here is CARTGGAQKTLYF. The sequenced CDR3 bases are TGTGCCAGGACTGGGGGGGCGCAGAAAACGCTGTAT.

To note about this clone: Gene names denote mouse genes. The read terminates 1 residue before the CDR3 end, so the remaining end is supplied by the germline J gene. The genes are TRBV17 and TRBJ2-5, with no clear D. Trimming took 4 bases from V and 0 from J, leaving 5 bases between them. This CDR3 has 13 amino acids. The germline gives CDR1 MNHDT, CDR2 YYDKIL. The CDR3: CASSKENQDTQYF. Incomplete CDR3 DNA: TGTGCTAGCAGTAAGGAGAACCAAGACACCCAGTAC.

Turning to this clone: Gene labels here are mouse ones. The CDR3 is cut off 1 residue early in the read; its end comes from the germline J gene. This chain joins TRBV13-2 and TRBJ2-3, with D possibly matching TRBD2 (5 bases). CDR1 is NNHNN and CDR2 is SYGAGS in the germline V gene (reference sequence). V was clipped by 2 bases and J by 2 bases, with 9 bases between them. This CDR3 is 14 amino acids long. The part of the CDR3 DNA that was read is TGTGCCAGCGGTGAATGGGGTGATGCAGAAACGCTGTAT. It specifies CASGEWGDAETLY. The full CDR3 reads CASGEWGDAETLYF.

For this clone: Gene names and germline match the mouse. The read terminates 1 residue ahead of where the CDR3 ends, so the germline J gene completes it. The chain recombines TRBV1 with TRBJ2-5; TRBD2 aligns across 12 bases. This CDR3 has 15 amino acids. From germline, CDR1 is NSQYPW and CDR2 LRSPGD (reference sequence). After removal of 5 bases from V and 6 bases from J, the junction contained 6 bases not matched to a gene. The CDR3 bases that were read are TGCACCTGCAGTATCCGACTGGGGGGGCGGGACACCCAGTAC. It translates to CTCSIRLGGRDTQY. The whole CDR3 reads CTCSIRLGGRDTQYF.

About this clone: Germline and genes here are mouse. The read gets to within 1 residue of the CDR3 end, and the germline J gene fills in the rest. The rearrangement uses TRBV5 and TRBJ1-3; maybe TRBD1 (6 bases). V was shortened by 5 bases and J by 0 bases, with 11 bases between the two germline ends. CDR1 and CDR2 (germline): LGHNA, YNLKQL (reference sequence). This CDR3 has 15 amino acids. CDR3 region: CASSSHRDSGNTLYF. Incomplete CDR3 DNA: TGTGCCAGCAGCTCCCACAGGGATTCTGGAAATACGCTCTAT.

Notes on this clone: Mouse gene names apply. The read falls 1 residue short of the CDR3 end, and the missing part is taken from the germline J gene. V is TRBV12-1 and J is TRBJ2-1; 11 bases map to TRBD2. From germline, CDR1 is SGHSN and CDR2 HYEKVE. Trimming took 0 bases from V and 4 from J; bases not matched to a gene: 4. The CDR3 extends over 16 amino acids. CDR3: CASSLIWDWGYAEQFF. The part of the CDR3 DNA that was read is TGTGCCAGCTCTCTCATTTGGGACTGGGGGTATGCTGAGCAGTTC.

About this clone itself: Genes and germline are mouse. The CDR3 is CASSWTLNYAEQFF. CDR3 bases read: TGTGCTAGCAGTTGGACACTTAACTATGCTGAGCAGTTC. The chain couples TRBV17 to TRBJ2-1; D may be TRBD1 (5 bases). The read halts 1 residue ahead of the CDR3 end, with the missing end drawn from the germline J gene. This CDR3 contains 14 residues. Germline V gene lookup returns CDR1 MNHDT and CDR2 YYDKIL. Trimming took 5 bases from V and 0 from J, leaving 8 bases between them. Based on the CDR3 plus reference TRBV17 and TRBJ2-1, the full variable domain is DTTVKQNPRYKLARVGKPVNLICSQTMNHDTMYWYQKKPNQAPKLLLFYYDKILNREADTFEKFQSSRPNNSFCSLYIGSAGLEYSAMYLCASSWTLNYAEQFFGPGTRLTVL.

This clone was found a few times. Gene names denote mouse genes. The read ends 1 residue shy of where the CDR3 ends; the end is completed using the germline J gene. This sequence joins TRBV15 and TRBJ2-7; D is possibly TRBD2 (5 bases). The V gene's germline CDR1 is SGHND and CDR2 FRSKSL. The CDR3 totals 13 residues. V lost 2 bases and J lost 0, with 5 bases in between. The CDR3 sequence: CASSLLGSYEQYF. The sequenced part of the CDR3 DNA is TGTGCCAGCAGTTTACTGGGCTCCTATGAACAGTAC.

This clone has just a few counts. The germline and genes are mouse ones. The read stops 1 residue short of the end of the CDR3; the missing end is completed from the germline J gene. This chain links TRBV15 with TRBJ2-7; 12 nucleotides line up with TRBD2. The CDR3 loop spans 16 amino acids. Trimming took 5 bases from V and 0 from J; bases not matched to a gene: 5. Germline V gives CDR1 SGHND, CDR2 FRSKSL. The CDR3 bases that were read are TGTGCCAGCAGTCCAGGACTGGGGGGGAGCTCCTATGAACAGTAC. Its translation: CASSPGLGGSSYEQY. The full CDR3 is CASSPGLGGSSYEQYF.

On this clone itself: Gene labels here are mouse ones. The read falls 1 residue short of the CDR3 end, and the missing part is taken from the germline J gene. The rearrangement uses TRBV16 and TRBJ1-2; the match to TRBD1 covers 8 bases. The CDR3 length is 14 residues. The germline CDR1 and CDR2 sequences are SGHSA and FRNQAP. Unmatched junction bases numbered 2, after V lost 5 bases and J lost 0 bases. CDR3 loop: CASSAGQANSDYTF. Partial CDR3 DNA: TGTGCAAGCAGCGCGGGACAGGCAAACTCCGACTACACC.

This clone was seen more than once but under ten times. These gene names are mouse names. The read ends 1 residue early relative to the CDR3; the germline J gene fills the gap. The chain carries TRBV15 and TRBJ2-7; 7 bases are a match to TRBD2. The CDR3 spans 13 residues. The germline V gene has CDR1 SGHND and CDR2 FRSKSL. Unmatched junction bases numbered 1, after V lost 3 bases and J lost 2 bases. CDR3 sequence reads: CASSLTGTYEQYF. Incomplete CDR3 DNA: TGTGCCAGCAGTTTGACTGGGACCTATGAACAGTAC.

This clone was recorded only once. The germline and genes are mouse ones. Read data end 1 residue before the CDR3 end; the end is taken from the germline J gene. The chain couples TRBV13-1 to TRBJ2-2, with 8 bases that match TRBD1. The length of the CDR3 is 15 residues. Germline values: CDR1 NSHNY, CDR2 SYGAGN. V shed 2 bases and J 4 bases; nucleotides not matched to a gene: 4. The chain's CDR3 is CASSDPGGSTGQLYF. The sequenced CDR3 bases are TGTGCCAGCAGTGACCCAGGGGGCAGCACCGGGCAGCTCTAC.

As regards this clone: The gene names given are mouse names. Read data end 1 residue before the CDR3 end; the end is taken from the germline J gene. The rearrangement links TRBV12-1 to TRBJ2-3; D perhaps matches TRBD2 (6 bases). The V and J ends lost 3 bases and 0 bases respectively, with 12 bases between them. The CDR3 has 15 amino acids. From germline, CDR1 is SGHSN and CDR2 HYEKVE. Here the CDR3 reads CASSSDWTSAETLYF. CDR3 bases read: TGTGCCAGCTCTTCCGACTGGACTAGTGCAGAAACGCTGTAT.

In regard to this clone: Mouse germline and gene names are used. Read sequence stops 1 residue before the CDR3 end, and the germline J gene provides the missing end. The V gene is TRBV3, the J gene TRBJ2-7; D unresolved. CDR1 SNHLY and CDR2 FYNGKV come from the germline V gene (reference sequence). Deletions cut 2 bases from V and 0 bases from J, with 5 bases between. The CDR3 is 13 amino acids. The CDR3 DNA, read in part, is TGTGCCAGCAGCTTACAGAGCTCCTATGAACAGTAC. This translates into CASSLQSSYEQY. The full CDR3 protein reads CASSLQSSYEQYF. Based on the CDR3 plus reference TRBV3 and TRBJ2-7, the full variable domain is GPKVLQIPSHQIIDMGQMVTLNCDPVSNHLYFYWYKQILGQQMEFLVNFYNGKVMEKSKLFKDQFSVERPDGSYFTLKIQPTALEDSAVYFCASSLQSSYEQYFGPGTRLTVL.

As concerns this clone: Gene labels here are mouse ones. The read halts 1 residue ahead of the CDR3 end, with the missing end drawn from the germline J gene. This chain links TRBV13-3 with TRBJ1-4; no reliable D call. V was shortened by 4 bases and J by 5 bases, with 3 bases between the two germline ends. CDR1 NNHDY and CDR2 SYVADS come from the germline V gene. CDR3 length equals 11 residues. The CDR3 bases that were read are TGTGCCAGCAGTCAAAACGAAAGATTATTT. Its protein product is CASSQNERLF. Given in full, the CDR3 is CASSQNERLFF.

Remarks on this clone: Genes and germline come from the mouse. The CDR3 end is not reached by the read, which stops 1 residue before it; the germline J gene fills it in. The rearrangement links TRBV14 to TRBJ2-5, with 8 bases that match TRBD2. Unmatched junction bases numbered 3, after V lost 7 bases and J lost 5 bases. This CDR3 has 12 amino acids. Looked up from germline, CDR1 is SGHDT and CDR2 is FRDEAV. CDR3 in amino acids: CASRGGRDTQYF. The sequenced CDR3 bases are TGTGCCAGCCGGGGGGGGCGAGACACCCAGTAC.

As regards this clone: The genes and germline here are from mouse. From the germline J gene comes the end of the CDR3, since the read stops 1 residue before it. V usage is TRBV3 and J usage is TRBJ2-3; D might be TRBD2 (7 bases). The CDR3 is made up of 16 amino acids. V lost 1 base and J 1 base, leaving 12 bases between the germline ends. The germline gives CDR1 SNHLY, CDR2 FYNGKV (reference sequence). The sequenced CDR3 bases are TGTGCCAGCAGCTTAGATGGGGGGCGGGGTGCAGAAACGCTGTAT. Its protein product is CASSLDGGRGAETLY. The whole CDR3 is CASSLDGGRGAETLYF.

Points on this clone: All gene names here are mouse names. The read stops 1 residue short of the end of the CDR3; the missing end is completed from the germline J gene. This rearrangement joins TRBV2 to TRBJ1-5; no definite D call. Germline V gene data show CDR1 as LGHNA and CDR2 as YSYQKL. Trimming removed 0 bases from V and 4 bases from J, with 7 bases in between. The CDR3 has 14 residues. The sequenced CDR3 bases are TGTGCCAGCAGCCAAGATATACAGAACCAGGCTCCGCTT. This encodes CASSQDIQNQAPL. The whole CDR3 sequence reads CASSQDIQNQAPLF.

A remark on this clone: The listed genes are named as in mouse. The read halts 1 residue ahead of the CDR3 end, with the missing end drawn from the germline J gene. V usage is TRBV13-1 and J usage is TRBJ1-5, with TRBD1 matching over 9 bases. Losses at the gene ends were 3 bases for V and 3 bases for J; bases not matched to a gene: 4. Germline V gene data show CDR1 as NSHNY and CDR2 as SYGAGN. CDR3 length equals 15 residues. The CDR3 protein is CASSADRGGNQAPLF. The sequenced CDR3 bases are TGTGCCAGCAGTGCGGACAGGGGAGGCAACCAGGCTCCGCTT.

On this clone itself: Each gene name is a mouse one. Read sequence stops 1 residue before the CDR3 end, and the germline J gene provides the missing end. The chain is built from TRBV13-2 and TRBJ1-3, with D perhaps matching TRBD1 (5 bases). Germline CDR1 and CDR2: NNHNN and SYGAGS (reference sequence). V lost 2 bases and J 4 bases, leaving 10 bases between the germline ends. This CDR3 comprises 14 residues. CDR3 DNA (partial): TGTGCCAGCGGTGAGGAGGGGAGGGGAAATACGCTCTAT. Encoded protein: CASGEEGRGNTLY. Given in full, the CDR3 is CASGEEGRGNTLYF.

With respect to this clone: Gene names are mouse gene names. The sequenced fragment ends 1 residue before the CDR3 boundary, so the rest is inferred from the germline J gene. The chain couples TRBV1 to TRBJ2-7, with D tentatively TRBD2 (5 bases). V lost 0 bases and J lost 7, with 10 bases in between. Germline loops: CDR1 NSQYPW, CDR2 LRSPGD (reference sequence). The CDR3 covers 13 residues. CDR3: CTCSADRVGEQYF. The DNA read from the CDR3 is TGCACCTGCAGTGCAGATCGGGTGGGGGAACAGTAC.

A note on this clone: Relative to the germline gene, one junction end is altered; a read error may explain this. Genes and germline are mouse. From the germline J gene comes the end of the CDR3, since the read stops 1 residue before it. V is TRBV1 and J is TRBJ2-1; 8 nucleotides line up with TRBD1. The CDR3 length is 15 residues. Germline V gene sequence: CDR1 NSQYPW, CDR2 LRSPGD (reference sequence). The sequenced CDR3 bases are TGCACCTGCAGTGCCCCGACAGGGGTGAGGGCTGGGCAGTTC. It is translated as CTCSAPTGVRAGQF. The full CDR3 sequence reads CTCSAPTGVRAGQFF. The entire variable domain, with the rest obtained from reference TRBV1 and TRBJ2-1, is as follows: VTLLEQNPRWRLVPRGQAVNLRCILKNSQYPWMSWYQQDLQKQLQWLFTLRSPGDKEVKSLPGADYLATRVTDTELRLQVANMSQGRTLYCTCSAPTGVRAGQFFGPGTRLTVL.

On this clone: Gene names follow the mouse nomenclature. The read gets to within 1 residue of the CDR3 end, and the germline J gene fills in the rest. The chain uses TRBV13-2 and TRBJ1-1, with TRBD1 as a possible D gene (5 bases). CDR1 and CDR2 (germline): NNHNN, SYGAGS (reference sequence). The CDR3 has 14 residues. The germline V and J ends were trimmed by 0 bases and 1 base, with 7 bases remaining between them. The part of the CDR3 DNA that was read is TGTGCCAGCGGTGATGCAGGGAGGAACACAGAAGTCTTC. The encoded protein is CASGDAGRNTEVF. The CDR3 in full is CASGDAGRNTEVFF.